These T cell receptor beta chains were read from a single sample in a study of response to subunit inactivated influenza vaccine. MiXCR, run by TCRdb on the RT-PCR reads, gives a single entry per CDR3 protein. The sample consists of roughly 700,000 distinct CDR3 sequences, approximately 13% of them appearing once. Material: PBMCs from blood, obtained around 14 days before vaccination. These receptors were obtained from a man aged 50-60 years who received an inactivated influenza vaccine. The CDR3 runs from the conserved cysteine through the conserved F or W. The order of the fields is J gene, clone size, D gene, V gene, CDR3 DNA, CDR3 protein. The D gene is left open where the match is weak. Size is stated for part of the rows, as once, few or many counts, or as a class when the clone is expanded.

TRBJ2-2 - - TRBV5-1 TGCGCCAGCAGCTTGGAAAGCACCGGGGAGCTGTTTTTT CASSLESTGELFF
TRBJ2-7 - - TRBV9 TGTGCCAGCAGCGTAGCAGGGGACTTTCTCTACGAGCAGTACTTC CASSVAGDFLYEQYF
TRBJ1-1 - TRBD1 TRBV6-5 TGTGCCAGCAGTTCGAACAGGGGAGGAAAGACTGAAGCTTTCTTT CASSSNRGGKTEAFF
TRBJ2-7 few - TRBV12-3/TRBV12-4 TGTGCCAGCAGTACCAACAGGGTACGCTCCTACGAGCAGTACTTC CASSTNRVRSYEQYF
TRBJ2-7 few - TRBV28 TGTGCCAGCAGTTCCCCGGGCACAGAAGCCTACGAGCAGTACTTC CASSSPGTEAYEQYF
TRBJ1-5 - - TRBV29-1 TGCAGCGTGAAACAGGGCGATAGCAATCAGCCCCAGCATTTT CSVKQGDSNQPQHF
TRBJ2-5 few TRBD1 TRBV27 TGTGCCAGCAGTTTACTGACAGGGGCGGAGACCCAGTACTTC CASSLLTGAETQYF
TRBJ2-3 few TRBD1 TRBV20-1 TGCAAAACCGGGACAGGGTTTCCAGATACGCAGTATTTT CKTGTGFPDTQYF
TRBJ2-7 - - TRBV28 TGTGCCAGCAGTTGGTACCTTTTCGGCGAGCAGTACTTC CASSWYLFGEQYF
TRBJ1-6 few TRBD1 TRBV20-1 TGCAGTGCTAGGGCGGACAGGGTTAGCTCCTATAATTCACCCCTCCACTTT CSARADRVSSYNSPLHF
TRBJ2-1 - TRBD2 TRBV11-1 TGTGCCAGCAGCTTAGGTGTTTCCTCAAGCGGGGTCCTAAGGAATGAGCAGTTCTTC CASSLGVSSSGVLRNEQFF
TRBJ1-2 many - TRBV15 TGTGCCACCAGCAGAGCCTCTACACTCTATGGCTACACCTTC CATSRASTLYGYTF
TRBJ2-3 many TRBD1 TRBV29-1 TGCAGCGTTGATCAGGGGGCCGCAGATACGCAGTATTTT CSVDQGAADTQYF
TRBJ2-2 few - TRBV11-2 TGTGCCAGCAGCCCGTTCCTCGGGGAATACACCGGGGAGCTGTTTTTT CASSPFLGEYTGELFF
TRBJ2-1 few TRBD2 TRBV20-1 TGCAGTGCGCCGGGACTAGCGGTCTCCTACAATGAGCAGTTCTTC CSAPGLAVSYNEQFF
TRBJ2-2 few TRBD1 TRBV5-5 TGTGCCAGCAGCATACAGGGGACCGGGGAGCTGTTTTTT CASSIQGTGELFF
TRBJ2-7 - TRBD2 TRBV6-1 TGTGCCAGCAGCACCGGGACTAGCGGCTATCAGCAGTACTTC CASSTGTSGYQQYF
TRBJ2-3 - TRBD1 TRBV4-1 TGCGCCAGCAGCCAAGTCGGGACAGGGGTCATAGATACGCAGTATTTT CASSQVGTGVIDTQYF
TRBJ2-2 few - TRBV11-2 TGTGCCAGCAGCCGACCCCTGGGGCAATTGACCGGGGAGCTGTTTTTT CASSRPLGQLTGELFF
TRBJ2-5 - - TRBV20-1 TGCAGTGCTCGGATATGGGAGACCCAGTACTTC CSARIWETQYF
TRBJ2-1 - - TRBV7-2 TGTGCCAGCAGCTTAAATCCTGGAGCGCGGGGGCTGCAGTTCTTC CASSLNPGARGLQFF
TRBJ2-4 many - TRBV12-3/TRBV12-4 TGTGCCAGCAGCGATCGAGACAGGCCCGCCAAAAACATTCAGTACTTC CASSDRDRPAKNIQYF
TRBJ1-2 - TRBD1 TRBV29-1 TGCAGCGTTCCGACAGGGAGAGACTATGGCTACACCTTC CSVPTGRDYGYTF